This is a list of T cell receptor beta chains from one sample in a study of blood T cell repertoires in COVID-19. Sequenced by immunoSEQ multiplex PCR; TCRdb stores in-frame clones only, minus some. The sample shows 120,000 to 150,000 clones, around 82% of them seen only once. Sequenced sample: PBMCs or T cells enriched from blood (not recorded which). The receptor source for this set is a man in his fifties in a cohort exposed to, infected with or recovered from COVID-19 (not recorded which). The CDR3 runs from the conserved cysteine through the conserved F or W. Each record gives: clone size, CDR3 length, D gene, V gene, J gene, CDR3 DNA, CDR3 protein. The D gene is left open where the match is weak. Rows give clone size only sometimes, using once, few, many, or a class for an expanded clone.

size: NA; length: 17; D: NA; V: TRBV5-6; J: TRBJ2-3; DNA: TGTGCCAGCAGCTTACACGTAAGACAGACTAGCACAGATACGCAGTATTTT; CDR3: CASSLHVRQTSTDTQYF
size: NA; length: 14; D: TRBD2; V: TRBV11-2; J: TRBJ2-1; DNA: TGTGCCAGCAGCCCACGGGAGGTATTCAATGAGCAGTTCTTC; CDR3: CASSPREVFNEQFF
size: few; length: 14; D: TRBD1; V: TRBV7-9; J: TRBJ1-1; DNA: TGTGCCAGCAGCTTGGAGGGGGCGAGGGGTGAAGCTTTCTTT; CDR3: CASSLEGARGEAFF
size: NA; length: 14; D: NA; V: TRBV2; J: TRBJ1-6; DNA: TGTGCCAGCAGTGATTCCGGGAGTATAACACCCCTCCACTTT; CDR3: CASSDSGSITPLHF
size: NA; length: 17; D: TRBD2; V: TRBV7-2; J: TRBJ2-1; DNA: TGTGCCAGCAGCTTAGCGGTGGCGGGAGGGTCGTACAATGAGCAGTTCTTC; CDR3: CASSLAVAGGSYNEQFF
size: NA; length: 13; D: TRBD1; V: TRBV11-2; J: TRBJ2-1; DNA: TGTGCCGGCGAAAGGGACAGATACAATGAGCAGTTCTTC; CDR3: CAGERDRYNEQFF
size: few; length: 18; D: TRBD1; V: TRBV13; J: TRBJ1-1; DNA: TGTGCCAGCAGCGATCGCCCGGGACAGGGGGCGATGAACACTGAAGCTTTCTTT; CDR3: CASSDRPGQGAMNTEAFF
size: few; length: 14; D: TRBD1; V: TRBV29-1; J: TRBJ1-2; DNA: TGCAGCGTTGCCAGGGACAGGGGGAACTATGGCTACACCTTC; CDR3: CSVARDRGNYGYTF
size: many; length: 15; D: NA; V: TRBV28; J: TRBJ2-7; DNA: TGTGCCAGCACCGCAACAGGGGGGGTTTTCCACGAGCAGTACTTC; CDR3: CASTATGGVFHEQYF
size: NA; length: 16; D: NA; V: TRBV11-2; J: TRBJ1-4; DNA: TGTGCCAGCAGCTTAGGCGGAATAGGAGCTAATGAAAAACTGTTTTTT; CDR3: CASSLGGIGANEKLFF
size: once; length: 13; D: NA; V: TRBV12-3/TRBV12-4; J: TRBJ1-2; DNA: TGTGCCAGCAGTTTAGGGCAGTATTGGGGCTACACCTTC; CDR3: CASSLGQYWGYTF
size: NA; length: 16; D: TRBD2; V: TRBV24-1; J: TRBJ2-2; DNA: TGTGCCACCAGTGACTCGGGACTAGCGGGAGCCGGGGAGCTGTTTTTT; CDR3: CATSDSGLAGAGELFF
size: NA; length: 14; D: TRBD1; V: TRBV10-3; J: TRBJ2-1; DNA: TGTGCCATCAGTAAACAGGGGGTCCCCAATGAGCAGTTCTTC; CDR3: CAISKQGVPNEQFF
size: few; length: 16; D: TRBD1; V: TRBV25-1; J: TRBJ2-7; DNA: TGTGCCAGCATTCCTGGACAGGGCTTCGGGGTTTTCGAGCAGTACTTC; CDR3: CASIPGQGFGVFEQYF
size: once; length: 13; D: TRBD1; V: TRBV30; J: TRBJ1-6; DNA: TGTGCCTGGAGTGGGACAGGGATCGATCCCCTCCACTTT; CDR3: CAWSGTGIDPLHF
size: NA; length: 16; D: TRBD2; V: TRBV4-3; J: TRBJ2-1; DNA: TGCGCCAGCAGCCAAGGATGGCGGGGGACCTACAATGAGCAGTTCTTC; CDR3: CASSQGWRGTYNEQFF
size: few; length: 14; D: NA; V: TRBV18; J: TRBJ2-5; DNA: TGTGCCAGCTCCCCTCCCAGAGGCCAAGAGACCCAGTACTTC; CDR3: CASSPPRGQETQYF
size: medium-sized; length: 13; D: NA; V: TRBV10-1; J: TRBJ2-2; DNA: TGCGCCAGCAGTGACAGGGAGGCCGGGGAGCTGTTTTTT; CDR3: CASSDREAGELFF
size: once; length: 14; D: NA; V: TRBV9; J: TRBJ1-1; DNA: TGTGCCAGCAGCGTAGTAGATGTGAACACTGAAGCTTTCTTT; CDR3: CASSVVDVNTEAFF
size: NA; length: 15; D: NA; V: TRBV3-1/TRBV3-2; J: TRBJ2-1; DNA: TGTGCCAGCAGCCAAGACCGGGGGAGCTACAATGAGCAGTTCTTC; CDR3: CASSQDRGSYNEQFF
size: NA; length: 17; D: NA; V: TRBV18; J: TRBJ1-5; DNA: TGTGCCAGCTCACCATCACAGGGCGCGACTAGCAATCAGCCCCAGCATTTT; CDR3: CASSPSQGATSNQPQHF
size: once; length: 14; D: TRBD1; V: TRBV7-2; J: TRBJ1-2; DNA: TGTGCCAGCAGCTTAACAGGGGACTCCCGAGGCTACACCTTC; CDR3: CASSLTGDSRGYTF
size: NA; length: 14; D: TRBD1; V: TRBV6-5; J: TRBJ2-7; DNA: TGTGCCAGCAGTTACCACAGGGGATCCTACGAGCAGTACTTC; CDR3: CASSYHRGSYEQYF
size: NA; length: 14; D: TRBD1; V: TRBV5-5; J: TRBJ2-7; DNA: TGTGCCAGCAGCTTCGGGACAGGGTCCTACGAGCAGTACTTC; CDR3: CASSFGTGSYEQYF
size: NA; length: 13; D: TRBD1; V: TRBV6-5; J: TRBJ1-2; DNA: TGTGCCAGCAGGGGGACAGGGTTCTATGGCTACACCTTC; CDR3: CASRGTGFYGYTF
size: NA; length: 16; D: NA; V: TRBV3-1/TRBV3-2; J: TRBJ2-7; DNA: TGTGCCAGCAGCATATACGGCCTAGCGAGCTCCTACGAGCAGTACTTC; CDR3: CASSIYGLASSYEQYF
size: NA; length: 14; D: NA; V: TRBV5-1; J: TRBJ2-2; DNA: TGCGCCAGCAGGGTACGGGAGAACACCGGGGAGCTGTTTTTT; CDR3: CASRVRENTGELFF
size: NA; length: 11; D: NA; V: TRBV12-3/TRBV12-4; J: TRBJ1-1; DNA: TGTGCCAGCAGCTTAGGGCCCCAAGCTTTCTTT; CDR3: CASSLGPQAFF
size: NA; length: 12; D: TRBD1; V: TRBV27; J: TRBJ2-7; DNA: TGTGCCAGCAAGACAGGGGGCGGAGAGCAGTACTTC; CDR3: CASKTGGGEQYF
size: NA; length: 11; D: TRBD1; V: TRBV6-4; J: TRBJ1-4; DNA: TGTGCCAGCAGTCCGGACAGGGGTTGGTTTTTT; CDR3: CASSPDRGWFF
size: NA; length: 16; D: TRBD1; V: TRBV5-8; J: TRBJ1-6; DNA: TGTGCCAGCAGCCCCACGGGACAGGGGAATAATTCACCCCTCCACTTT; CDR3: CASSPTGQGNNSPLHF
size: NA; length: 15; D: TRBD2; V: TRBV27; J: TRBJ2-1; DNA: TGTGCCAGCAGTTATCTAGCGGGAGGGCACGGGGAGCAGTTCTTC; CDR3: CASSYLAGGHGEQFF
size: NA; length: 15; D: NA; V: TRBV19; J: TRBJ1-5; DNA: TGTGCCAGTAGTACTGAGGGAGGGAGCAATCAGCCCCAGCATTTT; CDR3: CASSTEGGSNQPQHF